This T cell receptor (beta chain) came from a study of Ad26.COV2.S vaccination and SARS-CoV-2 variants. As for the study in general: The donor was enrolled in the Ad26.COV2.S arm of the COV1001 trial.

Clones were sequenced by immunoSEQ multiplex PCR, and TCRdb holds only the in-frame ones, with some missing. The profile shows about 400,000 clones, roughly 90% of them singletons. This CDR3 has 12 amino acids. Trimming left V 3 bases short and J 11 bases short, with 12 bases between. Germline-derived CDR1 and CDR2 are KGHDR and SFDVKD. This sample's treatment: 15 to 20 received Ad26.COV2.S at low or high dose, single or two shots; 5 received placebo; per-sample allocation not given. Collection of the samples took place on day 63 after the first injection of vaccine or placebo. Boston supplied an adult donor aged 18-55 years.

This sequence was found in a person between 18 and 65 years old who received the Ad26.COV2.S COVID-19 vaccine or a placebo. The J gene is TRBJ1-2, the V gene TRBV24-1; D ambiguous. The specimen was peripheral blood, collected in a trial of Ad26.COV2.S vaccine versus placebo. The CDR3 spells CATSDNQSTYTF. As DNA, the CDR3 is TGTGCCACCAGTGATAACCAGTCGACGTACACCTTC.